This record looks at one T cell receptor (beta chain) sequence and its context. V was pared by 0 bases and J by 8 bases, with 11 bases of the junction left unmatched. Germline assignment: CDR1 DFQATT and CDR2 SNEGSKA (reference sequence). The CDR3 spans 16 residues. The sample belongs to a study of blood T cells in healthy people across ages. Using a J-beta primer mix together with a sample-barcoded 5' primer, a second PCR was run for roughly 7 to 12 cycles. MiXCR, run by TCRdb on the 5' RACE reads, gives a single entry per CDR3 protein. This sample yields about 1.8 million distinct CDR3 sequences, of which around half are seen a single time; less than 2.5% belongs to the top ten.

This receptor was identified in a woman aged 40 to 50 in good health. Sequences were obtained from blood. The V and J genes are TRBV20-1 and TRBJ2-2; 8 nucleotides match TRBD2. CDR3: CSARDLFGLAAGELFF. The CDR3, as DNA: TGCAGTGCTAGAGATCTGTTCGGACTAGCTGCGGGGGAGCTGTTTTTT.